What follows is one T cell receptor beta chain and its context. These data are taken from a study of CD8 T cells in Susac syndrome. With random hexamers, reverse transcription was performed on about 0.5 to 1 ug of RNA. Amplification of TCR beta CDR3 by immunoSEQ multiplex PCR spanned 54 Vbeta and 13 Jbeta. TCRdb re-called the immunoSEQ multiplex PCR reads through MiXCR, storing one row per CDR3 protein. Here the sample spans about 150,000 distinct CDR3 sequences, roughly 95% being singletons. Germline loops: CDR1 MNHEY, CDR2 SVGEGT. This CDR3 spans 17 amino acids. Trimming removed 0 bases from V and 4 bases from J; junction bases left unmatched: 9. As judged by recently defined diagnostic criteria, patients with Susac syndrome had definite or probable disease. It was negative isolation that provided the CD8+ and CD4+ T cells, whereas TEMRA cells were enriched by FACS.

The source of this sequence is a human donor with Susac syndrome. Specimen: CD4+ T cells from PBMCs. J is TRBJ1-5 and V is TRBV6-2 or TRBV6-3; TRBD1 agrees at 7 bases. CDR3 loop: CASSYSLRDSLNQPQHF. DNA for the CDR3: TGTGCCAGCAGTTACTCGCTCCGGGACAGCCTTAATCAGCCCCAGCATTTT.